These 21 T cell receptor beta chains were all obtained from the same sample, sequenced in a study of blood T cells in healthy people across ages. A second roughly 6 to 12 cycle PCR used barcoded and J-beta primers. In TCRdb, the 5' RACE reads were re-called with MiXCR into one record per CDR3 protein. The data show about 620,000 distinct CDR3 sequences, 52% seen once. Specimen: blood. These receptors originate from a woman older than 75 in good health.

The gene calls are TRBV7-9 and TRBJ2-1, with 8 bases matching TRBD2. Germline V gene data show CDR1 as SEHNR and CDR2 as FQNEAQ (reference sequence). The CDR3 covers 14 residues. V dropped 5 bases and J dropped 2; count of bases not matched to a gene: 2. CDR3 sequence: CASSVLAAYNEQFF. Written as DNA, the CDR3 is TGTGCCAGCAGCGTACTAGCGGCCTACAATGAGCAGTTCTTC.

As concerns this clonotype: This may stem from a read error, because a much larger clone lies one nucleotide away. The chain is built from TRBV10-3 and TRBJ2-1; 7 bases agree with TRBD2. Germline trimming cut 4 bases from V and 5 bases from J; bases unmatched to any gene: 14. The germline gives CDR1 ENHRY, CDR2 SYGVKD. CDR3 length: 17 residues. CDR3 amino acids: CAISAFIAGYSHNEQFF. In DNA, the CDR3 is TGTGCCATCAGTGCCTTCATAGCGGGTTACTCTCACAATGAGCAGTTCTTC.

The V and J genes are TRBV27 and TRBJ2-7, with 9 bases fitting TRBD1. Trimming took 5 bases from V and 5 from J; bases not matched to a gene: 16. The CDR3 runs 17 residues. Germline CDR1 is MNHEY and CDR2 is SMNVEV (reference sequence). The CDR3 sequence is CASSPKPPGQGSHEQYF. The CDR3 nucleotides read TGTGCCAGCAGTCCCAAACCTCCGGGACAGGGTTCCCACGAGCAGTACTTC.

The sample holds a few counts of this clonotype. This rearrangement joins TRBV27 to TRBJ2-7, with TRBD2 identical over 8 bases. The CDR3 is 17 amino acids. From germline, CDR1 is MNHEY and CDR2 SMNVEV (reference sequence). The V segment lost 4 bases and the J segment 4 bases; nucleotides outside the gene matches: 15. CDR3 in DNA: TGTGCCAGCAGTTCCCCCCTCGGGCGGGGGGCAGTATACGAGCAGTACTTC. This gives the protein CASSSPLGRGAVYEQYF.

V and J are TRBV7-3 and TRBJ2-1; tentative D call: TRBD1 (5 bases). Trimming took 2 bases from V and 10 from J, leaving 6 bases between them. Germline V gene lookup returns CDR1 SGHTA and CDR2 FQGTGA. The CDR3 has 11 residues. In DNA form, the CDR3 reads TGTGCCAGCAGCTTAGACAGCGAGCAGTTCTTC. This encodes CASSLDSEQFF.

The chain links TRBV20-1 to TRBJ2-7; the match to TRBD2 covers 9 bases. The germline V gene has CDR1 DFQATT and CDR2 SNEGSKA (reference sequence). Trimming at V came to 1 base and at J to 4 bases, leaving 8 bases not matched to a gene. The CDR3 extends over 15 amino acids. CDR3 bases: TGCAGTGCTAGAGTGCGCCTAGCGGGAAGGTACGAGCAGTACTTC. As protein: CSARVRLAGRYEQYF.

To note about this clonotype: With a much larger clone just one base away, this may be a read error. The V gene is TRBV6-4, the J gene TRBJ2-1, with 10 bases aligning to TRBD2. Per germline, CDR1 MRHNA and CDR2 SNTAGT. This CDR3 contains 15 residues. CDR3 DNA: TGTGCCGGCAGAGAAGAAGCGGGGGGGCTAGGTGAGCAGTTCTTC. It is translated as CAGREEAGGLGEQFF.

This clonotype came up many times. J is TRBJ2-1 and V is TRBV12-3 or TRBV12-4; 10 nucleotides line up with TRBD1. V shed 5 bases and J 9 bases; nucleotides not matched to a gene: 7. This CDR3 region has 14 residues. CDR3 sequence: CASSPGQGTTEQFF. The CDR3 DNA reads TGTGCCAGCAGTCCGGGACAGGGGACAACTGAGCAGTTCTTC.

This clonotype was seen many times. Here the CDR3 reads CASSVRPSEETQYF. CDR3 bases: TGTGCCAGCAGCGTACGGCCTAGCGAGGAGACCCAGTACTTC. The rearrangement uses TRBV9 and TRBJ2-5; the D gene is possibly TRBD2 (6 bases). This CDR3 is 14 amino acids long. CDR1 SGDLS and CDR2 YYNGEE come from the germline V gene. Deletions cut 1 base from V and 5 bases from J, with 12 bases between.

This chain uses TRBV28 with TRBJ2-5, with D possibly TRBD2 on 5 matching bases. V was clipped by 11 bases and J by 2 bases, with 15 bases between them. CDR3 size: 13 residues. Germline loops: CDR1 MDHEN, CDR2 SYDVKM. The CDR3 coding sequence is TGTGCCGGCTCGCTCCCGGGGCAAGAGACCCAGTACTTC. Translated, it gives CAGSLPGQETQYF.

This clonotype was recorded many times. CDR3 residues: CASSFSLGQPQHF. The CDR3 DNA is TGTGCCAGCAGCTTTAGCTTAGGTCAGCCCCAGCATTTT. The chain carries TRBV7-3 and TRBJ1-5; D gene uncertain. The CDR3 totals 13 residues. With 3 bases removed from V and 6 bases from J, the gap between germline ends came to 9 bases. Germline loops: CDR1 SGHTA, CDR2 FQGTGA.

This clonotype occurred many times. The V gene is TRBV9, the J gene TRBJ2-3; tentatively, D is TRBD2 (6 bases). Germline CDR1 is SGDLS and CDR2 is YYNGEE. Trimming cost V 4 bases and J 1 base, with 13 bases left between them. The CDR3 runs to 15 residues. CDR3 DNA sequence: TGTGCCAGCAGCCCCGGAGGGGCCGGCACAGATACGCAGTATTTT. It codes for CASSPGGAGTDTQYF.

The chain carries TRBV29-1 and TRBJ2-3; TRBD2 matches at 10 bases. J gave up 3 bases and V 6 bases, and 3 bases lay outside the gene matches. CDR1 is SQVTM, CDR2 ANQGSEA, per germline. CDR3 length equals 13 residues. The chain's CDR3 is CSVVTSGTDTQYF. The CDR3 nucleotides are TGCAGCGTCGTGACTAGCGGGACAGATACGCAGTATTTT.

V gene TRBV7-2 combines with J gene TRBJ1-4, with D uncertain. Germline-derived CDR1 and CDR2 are SGHTA and FQGNSA. Trimming removed 6 bases at V and 6 bases at J, with 8 bases between. The CDR3 has 12 amino acids. The CDR3 loop reads CASSQPYEKLFF. The CDR3 region has the DNA TGTGCCAGCAGTCAACCCTATGAAAAACTGTTTTTT. Full variable domain (missing parts from reference TRBV7-2 and TRBJ1-4): GAGVSQSPSNKVTEKGKDVELRCDPISGHTALYWYRQSLGQGLEFLIYFQGNSAPDKSGLPSDRFSAERTGGSVSTLTIQRTQQEDSAVYLCASSQPYEKLFFGSGTQLSVL.

As regards this clonotype: Just one base apart from a much larger clone, this may be a read error. V gene TRBV12-3 or TRBV12-4 combines with J gene TRBJ2-1; 11 positions match TRBD1. The CDR3 contains 15 residues. The CDR3 DNA follows: TGTACCAGCAGTTCCGGACAGGGGGCTTACAATGAGCAGTTCTTC. Its translation: CTSSSGQGAYNEQFF.

This clonotype showed up just once. The chain recombines TRBV7-2 with TRBJ1-6; maybe TRBD1 (5 bases). The CDR3 consists of 17 residues. The V gene's germline CDR1 is SGHTA and CDR2 FQGNSA. V dropped 0 bases and J dropped 4 bases, with 13 bases sitting between them. The CDR3 region has the DNA TGTGCCAGCAGCTTAGCGCAGGCAGGGAGGTATAATTCACCCCTCCACTTT. Protein: CASSLAQAGRYNSPLHF. The full variable domain, its missing parts supplied by reference TRBV7-2 and TRBJ1-6, is GAGVSQSPSNKVTEKGKDVELRCDPISGHTALYWYRQSLGQGLEFLIYFQGNSAPDKSGLPSDRFSAERTGGSVSTLTIQRTQQEDSAVYLCASSLAQAGRYNSPLHFGNGTRLTVT.

This chain connects TRBV4-3 to TRBJ2-3; D is undetermined. This CDR3 comprises 16 residues. The V gene lost 0 bases and the J gene lost 0 bases, with 10 bases spanning the gap. Germline CDR1 LGHNA, CDR2 YSLEER. As DNA, the CDR3 is TGCGCCAGCAGCCAAGACAGCTACCCCAGCACAGATACGCAGTATTTT. Amino acid sequence: CASSQDSYPSTDTQYF.

This clonotype was observed at least ten times. The chain uses TRBV29-1 and TRBJ1-2; perhaps TRBD1 as D (5 bases). The ends were cut back, 6 bases at V and 2 bases at J, with 16 bases in the middle. CDR3 length equals 14 residues. Germline values: CDR1 SQVTM, CDR2 ANQGSEA. In DNA, the CDR3 is TGCAGCGTCGGGACCCCGGGACGAAACTATGGCTACACCTTC. Amino acid sequence: CSVGTPGRNYGYTF.

The chain combines TRBV29-1 with TRBJ2-1, with a tentative D call TRBD2 (5 bases). Trimming removed 1 base at V and 8 bases at J, with 9 bases between. Germline V gene lookup returns CDR1 SQVTM and CDR2 ANQGSEA. The CDR3 has 12 amino acids. The CDR3 loop is CSVEGAADEQFF. CDR3 bases: TGCAGCGTTGAAGGGGCAGCGGATGAGCAGTTCTTC.

The chain is built from TRBV7-2 and TRBJ2-3; D may be TRBD2 (5 bases). Per germline, CDR1 SGHTA and CDR2 FQGNSA. The CDR3 sequence is 14 residues long. Trimming stripped 0 bases from V and 7 bases from J, with 11 bases between. This CDR3 reads CASSLARGLNTQYF. Here the CDR3 DNA reads TGTGCCAGCAGCTTAGCTCGGGGTCTAAATACGCAGTATTTT.

This chain's CDR3 is CASSFGSQNNEQFF. For the CDR3, the DNA is TGCGCCAGCAGCTTTGGATCGCAGAACAATGAGCAGTTCTTC. The chain joins TRBV5-1 to TRBJ2-1; D call uncertain. In germline, CDR1 is SGHRS, CDR2 YFSETQ. Trimming pared 2 bases from V and 5 bases from J, leaving 11 bases between. The CDR3 covers 14 residues.